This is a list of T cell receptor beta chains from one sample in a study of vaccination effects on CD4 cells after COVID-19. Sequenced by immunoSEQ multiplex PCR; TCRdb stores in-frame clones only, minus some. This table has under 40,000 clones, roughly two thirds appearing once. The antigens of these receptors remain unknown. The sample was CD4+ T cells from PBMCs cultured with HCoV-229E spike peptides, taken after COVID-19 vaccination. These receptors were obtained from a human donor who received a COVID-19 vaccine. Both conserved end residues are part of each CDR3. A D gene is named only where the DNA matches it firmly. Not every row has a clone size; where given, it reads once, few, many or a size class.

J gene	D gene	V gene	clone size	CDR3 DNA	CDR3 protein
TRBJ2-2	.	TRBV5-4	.	TGTGCCAGCAGTCGAGTCACGGTTAGGGACGGGGAGCTGTTTTTT	CASSRVTVRDGELFF
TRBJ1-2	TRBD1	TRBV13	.	TGTGCCAGCAGCTCGCCGGACAGGGCGGGGGATGGCTACACCTTC	CASSSPDRAGDGYTF
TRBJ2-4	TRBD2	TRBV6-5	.	TGTGCCAGCATAGCCCGGCTAGCGGGAAGCATTCAGTACTTC	CASIARLAGSIQYF
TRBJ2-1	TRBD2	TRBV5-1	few	TGCGCCAGCAGCTCAGCGGGAAACTACAATGAGCAGTTCTTC	CASSSAGNYNEQFF
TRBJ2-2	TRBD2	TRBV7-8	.	TGTGCCAGCAGCACTGTTACGGGACTAGCGGGAGTTGGCGGGGAGCTGTTTTTT	CASSTVTGLAGVGGELFF
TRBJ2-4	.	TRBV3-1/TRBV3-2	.	TGTGCCAGCAGCCAAGATCGCAGGGTCAAAAACATTCAGTACTTC	CASSQDRRVKNIQYF
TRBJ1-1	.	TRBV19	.	TGTGCCAGTACCCCATTATTGGGGTTTCTGAACACTGAAGCTTTCTTT	CASTPLLGFLNTEAFF
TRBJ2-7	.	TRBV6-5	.	TGTGCCAGCAGAACCCAGGGTCGGTTAGGTGAGCAGTACTTC	CASRTQGRLGEQYF
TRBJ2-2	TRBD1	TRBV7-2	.	TGTGCCAGCAGCCCGGGACAGGTTATTACCGGGGAGCTGTTTTTT	CASSPGQVITGELFF
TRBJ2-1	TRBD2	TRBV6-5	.	TGTGCCAGCAGGGTAGCGGGGGTCTCCTACAATGAGCAGTTCTTC	CASRVAGVSYNEQFF
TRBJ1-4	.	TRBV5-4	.	TGTGCCAGCAGCCTGGGCGGGATGGCAACTAATGAAAAACTGTTTTTT	CASSLGGMATNEKLFF
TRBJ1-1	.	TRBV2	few	TGTGCCAGCCAGGGAAGGGAAGTGGGGCGCACTGAAGCTTTCTTT	CASQGREVGRTEAFF
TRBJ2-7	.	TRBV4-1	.	TGCGCCAGCAGCCAAGGGCCCGGGCCTAGCTCCTACGAGCAGTACTTC	CASSQGPGPSSYEQYF
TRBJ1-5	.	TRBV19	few	TGTGCCAGTAGTATGACTTGGGGGGCTCTACAGCCCCAGCATTTT	CASSMTWGALQPQHF
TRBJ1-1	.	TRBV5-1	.	TGCGCCAGCAGCTTAGGCAGAAACACTGAAGCTTTCTTT	CASSLGRNTEAFF
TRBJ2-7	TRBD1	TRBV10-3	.	TGTGCCATCGTTTCCGGGACAGGGGCCTACGAGCAGTACTTC	CAIVSGTGAYEQYF
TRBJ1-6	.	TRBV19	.	TGTGCCAGTAGTACTCTTATCTTCGGGACTTATAATTCACCCCTCCACTTT	CASSTLIFGTYNSPLHF
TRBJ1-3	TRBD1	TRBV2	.	TGTGCCAGCAGTGTGACAGGGGGCGGGAACACCATATATTTT	CASSVTGGGNTIYF
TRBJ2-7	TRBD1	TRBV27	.	TGTGCCAGCAGTCCCTGGGACAGGGGTGGGTCCGAGCAGTACTTC	CASSPWDRGGSEQYF
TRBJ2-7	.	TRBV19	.	TGTGCCAGTAGCAAGTTAGTCCGGGACCCTTACGAGCAGTACTTC	CASSKLVRDPYEQYF